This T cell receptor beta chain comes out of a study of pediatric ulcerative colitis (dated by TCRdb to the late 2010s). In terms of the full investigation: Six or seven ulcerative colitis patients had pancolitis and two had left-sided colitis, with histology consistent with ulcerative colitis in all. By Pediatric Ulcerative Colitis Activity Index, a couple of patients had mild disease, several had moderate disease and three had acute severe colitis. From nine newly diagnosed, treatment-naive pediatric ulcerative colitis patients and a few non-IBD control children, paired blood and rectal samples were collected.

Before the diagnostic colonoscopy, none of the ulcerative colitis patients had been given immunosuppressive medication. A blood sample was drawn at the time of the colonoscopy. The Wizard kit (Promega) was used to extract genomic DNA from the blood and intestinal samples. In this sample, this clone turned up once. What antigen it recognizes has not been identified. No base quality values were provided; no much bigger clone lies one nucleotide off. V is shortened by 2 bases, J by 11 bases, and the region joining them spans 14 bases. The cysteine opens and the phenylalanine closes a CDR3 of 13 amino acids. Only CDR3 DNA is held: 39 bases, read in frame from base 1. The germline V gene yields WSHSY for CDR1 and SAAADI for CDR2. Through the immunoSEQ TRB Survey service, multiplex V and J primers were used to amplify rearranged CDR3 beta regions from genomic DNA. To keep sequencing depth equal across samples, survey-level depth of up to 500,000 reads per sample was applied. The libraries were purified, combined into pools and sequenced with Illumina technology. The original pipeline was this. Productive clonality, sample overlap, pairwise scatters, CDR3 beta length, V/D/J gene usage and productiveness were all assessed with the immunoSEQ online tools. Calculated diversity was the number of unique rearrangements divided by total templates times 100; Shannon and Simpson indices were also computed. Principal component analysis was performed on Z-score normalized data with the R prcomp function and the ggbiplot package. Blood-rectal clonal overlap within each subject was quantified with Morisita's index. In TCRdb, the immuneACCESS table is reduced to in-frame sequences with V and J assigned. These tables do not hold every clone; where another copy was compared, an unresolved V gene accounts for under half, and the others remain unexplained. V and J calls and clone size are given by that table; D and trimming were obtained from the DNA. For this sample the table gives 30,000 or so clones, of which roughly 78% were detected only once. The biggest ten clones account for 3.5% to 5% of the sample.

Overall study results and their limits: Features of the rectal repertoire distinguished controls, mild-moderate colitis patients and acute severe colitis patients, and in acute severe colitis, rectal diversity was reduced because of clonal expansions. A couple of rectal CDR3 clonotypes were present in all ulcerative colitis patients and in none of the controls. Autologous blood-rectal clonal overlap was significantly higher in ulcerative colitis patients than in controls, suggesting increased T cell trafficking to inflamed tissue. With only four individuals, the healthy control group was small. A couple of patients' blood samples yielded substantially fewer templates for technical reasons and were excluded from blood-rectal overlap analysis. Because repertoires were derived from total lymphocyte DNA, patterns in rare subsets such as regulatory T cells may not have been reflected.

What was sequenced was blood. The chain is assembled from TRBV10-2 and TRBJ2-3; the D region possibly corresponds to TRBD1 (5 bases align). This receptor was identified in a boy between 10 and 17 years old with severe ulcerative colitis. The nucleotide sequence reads TGCGCCAGCAGTGAGGGACGAGACAGTCGGCAGTATTTT. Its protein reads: CASSEGRDSRQYF.